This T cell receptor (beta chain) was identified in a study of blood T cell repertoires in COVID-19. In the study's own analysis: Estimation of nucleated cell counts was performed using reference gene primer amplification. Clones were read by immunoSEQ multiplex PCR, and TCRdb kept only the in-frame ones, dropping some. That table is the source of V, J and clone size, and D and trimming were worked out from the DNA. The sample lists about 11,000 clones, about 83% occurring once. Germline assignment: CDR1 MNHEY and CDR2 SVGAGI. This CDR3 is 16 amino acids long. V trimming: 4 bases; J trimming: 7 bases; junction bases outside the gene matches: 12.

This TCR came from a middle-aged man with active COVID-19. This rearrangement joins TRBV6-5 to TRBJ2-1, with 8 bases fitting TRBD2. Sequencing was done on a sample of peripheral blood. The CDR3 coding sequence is TGTGCCAGCAGTTCCCCCGAAGTAGCGGGGTTAAATGAGCAGTTCTTC. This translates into CASSSPEVAGLNEQFF.